What follows describes a single TCR beta chain. What it binds is unknown. The data were taken from a study of cytomegalovirus exposure and HLA in healthy donors. Overall study results and limits: No immune exposure information besides CMV serostatus was available.

Germline CDR1 is SEHNR and CDR2 is FQNEAQ (reference sequence). Trimming pared 3 bases from V and 3 bases from J, leaving 12 bases between. This CDR3 contains 14 residues. With 60 Vbeta and 13 Jbeta primers, the PCR was carried out. The data were produced by immunoSEQ multiplex PCR, yet TCRdb's version contains in-frame clones alone and is incomplete. The data contain 140,000 to 150,000 clones, roughly 87% of them singletons. The source of this sequence is a woman in her thirties or forties in good health and CMV-seronegative. This sequence joins TRBV7-9 and TRBJ2-7, with D tentatively TRBD1 (6 bases). The sequencing input was PBMCs. CDR3 loop: CASSFRDTLYEQYF. CDR3 nucleotide sequence: TGTGCCAGCAGCTTCCGGGACACCCTCTACGAGCAGTACTTC.